This TCR beta chain was sequenced for a study of blood T cells in healthy people across ages. Regarding the study as a whole: Long-lived donors carried more naive CD4+ cells and greater diversity than aged donors. Expanded clonotype shifts may have been confounded, as the donors had an unknown CMV status.

Each donor supplied ten milliliters of peripheral blood. The germline CDR1 and CDR2 sequences are MNHEY and SVGEGT. Trimming removed 0 bases at V and 3 bases at J, with 15 bases between. This CDR3 contains 16 residues. Primed by a sample-barcoded 5' primer and a J-beta primer mix, a second PCR proceeded for 7 to 11 cycles. TCRdb reprocessed the 5' RACE reads with MiXCR, giving one entry per CDR3 protein. Among around 1,000,000 distinct CDR3 sequences listed, under 30% were seen once. This clonotype was detected only a few times. The antigen is undetermined. These sequences were also reported in another study, on T cells of mothers and their children.

Sample: blood. The chain combines TRBV6-2 or TRBV6-3 with TRBJ2-7, with unresolved D. The origin of this receptor is a girl aged 2-15 years in good health. This CDR3 reads CASSYSIRRLRYEQYF. The CDR3 nucleotides are TGTGCCAGCAGTTACTCGATCCGGCGGCTCCGCTACGAGCAGTACTTC.